There are many counts of the clone carrying this TCR beta chain. V was clipped by 6 bases and J by 3 bases; unmatched bases: 5. This CDR3 is 14 amino acids long. Per the germline V gene, CDR1 is SNHLY and CDR2 is FYNNEI. Hyperthyroidism patients, aged 18 to 65, were newly diagnosed, under 2 months' duration. Diagnosis used clinical symptoms, serum thyroxine, TRAb, thyroid ultrasound and orbital computed tomography. The data derive from a study of Graves' ophthalmopathy and Graves' hyperthyroidism. Amplification targeted the TCR beta CDR3 regions, with RNA transcripts as the source material. Investigators did first-round RT-PCR with HTBI primers, then second-round multiplex PCR. TCRdb itself ran the multiplex PCR reads through MiXCR, one entry per CDR3 protein. The data contain about 1.2 million distinct CDR3 sequences, about two fifths of them singletons.

The sequence was collected from an adult man with Graves' hyperthyroidism. The sample comprised peripheral blood or thyroid tissue (not recorded which). This rearrangement joins TRBV2 to TRBJ2-5, with 9 nucleotides matching TRBD1. CDR3 sequence: CASRPRTGEETQYF. CDR3 DNA sequence: TGTGCCAGCAGGCCGAGGACAGGGGAAGAGACCCAGTACTTC.